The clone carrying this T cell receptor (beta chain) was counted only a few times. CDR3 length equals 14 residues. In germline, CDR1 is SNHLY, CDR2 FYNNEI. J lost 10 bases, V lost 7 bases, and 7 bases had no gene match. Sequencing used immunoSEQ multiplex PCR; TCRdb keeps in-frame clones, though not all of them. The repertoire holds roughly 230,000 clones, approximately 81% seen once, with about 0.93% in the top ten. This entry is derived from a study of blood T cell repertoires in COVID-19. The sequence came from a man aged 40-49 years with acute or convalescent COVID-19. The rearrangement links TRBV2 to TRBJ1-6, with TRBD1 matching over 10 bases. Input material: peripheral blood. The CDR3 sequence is CASTLDRGRSPLHF. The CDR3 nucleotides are TGTGCCAGCACCTTGGACAGGGGGAGGTCACCCCTCCACTTT. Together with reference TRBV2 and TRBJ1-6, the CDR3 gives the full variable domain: EPEVTQTPSHQVTQMGQEVILRCVPISNHLYFYWYRQILGQKVEFLVSFYNNEISEKSEIFDDQFSVERPDGSNFTLKIRSTKLEDSAMYFCASTLDRGRSPLHFGNGTRLTVT.